The 21 T cell receptor beta chains below were found in one sample sequenced in a study of CD8 T cells in Susac syndrome. Random hexamers were used to reverse transcribe an amount of roughly 0.45 to 1 ug RNA. TCRdb re-called the immunoSEQ multiplex PCR reads through MiXCR, storing one row per CDR3 protein. The sample has roughly 330,000 distinct CDR3 sequences; around 90% are singletons. Material for sequencing was CD4+ T cells from PBMCs. These receptors all come from a human donor with multiple sclerosis.

This rearrangement joins TRBV6-5 to TRBJ2-5, with a possible D match to TRBD2 (6 bases). The CDR3 length is 12 residues. Germline loops: CDR1 MNHEY, CDR2 SVGAGI. Trimming pared 4 bases from V and 7 bases from J, leaving 10 bases between. The CDR3 DNA reads as TGTGCCAGCAGTTCGTCAGCGGGGACCCAGTACTTC. Translated: CASSSSAGTQYF.

The V and J genes are TRBV14 and TRBJ2-7, with 10 bases aligning to TRBD1. The ends lost 2 bases at V and 1 base at J; junction bases unmatched: 5. Germline lookup yields CDR1 SGHDN and CDR2 FVKESK. This CDR3 has 16 amino acids. The CDR3 region has the DNA TGTGCCAGCAGCCAATCCCTGGGACAGGGGTCCTACGAGCAGTACTTC. Translating it yields CASSQSLGQGSYEQYF.

This chain joins TRBV5-4 and TRBJ2-1; 13 nucleotides agree with TRBD2. J gave up 0 bases and V 3 bases, and 3 bases lay outside the gene matches. Germline CDR1 reads SGHNT; CDR2 reads YYREEE (reference sequence). The CDR3 totals 17 residues. The CDR3 region is CASSWGTSGISYNEQFF. CDR3 nucleotide sequence: TGTGCCAGCAGCTGGGGGACTAGCGGGATCTCCTACAATGAGCAGTTCTTC.

V and J are TRBV7-9 and TRBJ2-7; 9 positions agree with TRBD1. This CDR3 is 16 amino acids long. Germline CDR1 is SEHNR and CDR2 is FQNEAQ (reference sequence). V lost 3 bases to trimming and J lost 3 bases; unmatched junction nucleotides: 9. The chain's CDR3 is CASSLGSGQGFYEQYF. The CDR3 region has the DNA TGTGCCAGCAGCTTGGGCTCGGGACAGGGTTTCTACGAGCAGTACTTC.

The V call is TRBV20-1, the J call TRBJ2-7; 10 bases agree with TRBD2. The CDR3 has 14 residues. Germline CDR1 reads DFQATT; CDR2 reads SNEGSKA (reference sequence). J gave up 6 bases and V 6 bases, and 11 bases lay outside the gene matches. The CDR3 protein is CSAPNLAGVGEQYF. Here the CDR3 DNA reads TGCAGTGCACCTAACCTAGCGGGAGTAGGCGAGCAGTACTTC.

The chain is built from TRBV7-2 and TRBJ2-1; D possibly corresponds to TRBD2 (6 bases). The length of the CDR3 is 16 residues. V was clipped by 1 base and J by 0 bases, with 10 bases between them. Germline values: CDR1 SGHTA, CDR2 FQGNSA. CDR3 amino acids: CASSLEGTVSYNEQFF. The DNA of the CDR3 is TGTGCCAGCAGCTTAGAGGGGACTGTCTCCTACAATGAGCAGTTCTTC.

CDR3 DNA sequence: TGTGCCAGCAGTTTAGATACAGGGTACAGGGTGGATGAGCAGTTCTTC. Translating it yields CASSLDTGYRVDEQFF. The chain joins TRBV27 to TRBJ2-1, with a possible D match to TRBD1 (6 bases). Germline V gives CDR1 MNHEY, CDR2 SMNVEV (reference sequence). V shed 2 bases and J shed 8 bases, with 19 bases lying between them. CDR3 length: 16 amino acids.

J is TRBJ2-2 and V is TRBV7-9; maybe TRBD1 (6 bases). The CDR3 extends over 16 amino acids. Trimming removed 4 bases from V and 0 bases from J, with 12 bases in between. The germline V gene has CDR1 SEHNR and CDR2 FQNEAQ (reference sequence). Here the CDR3 reads CASSSQGKSNTGELFF. The CDR3 DNA follows: TGTGCCAGCAGCTCTCAGGGGAAGTCGAACACCGGGGAGCTGTTTTTT.

This chain connects TRBV15 to TRBJ1-2; D is unclear. Trimming took 0 bases from V and 4 from J, leaving 12 bases between them. Germline lookup yields CDR1 LNHNV and CDR2 YYDKDF (reference sequence). The CDR3 is 15 residues long. CDR3 sequence reads: CATSRDLTEGYGYTF. CDR3 bases: TGTGCCACCAGCAGAGATCTAACGGAGGGCTATGGCTACACCTTC.

V gene TRBV7-9 combines with J gene TRBJ1-1; D remains ambiguous. Trimming removed 4 bases at V and 0 bases at J, with 15 bases between. Germline V gene data show CDR1 as SEHNR and CDR2 as FQNEAQ (reference sequence). This CDR3 comprises 16 residues. The CDR3 bases are TGTGCCAGCAGCTCCCGGATTACCTCTATGAACACTGAAGCTTTCTTT. Amino acid sequence: CASSSRITSMNTEAFF. Based on the CDR3 plus reference TRBV7-9 and TRBJ1-1, the full variable domain is DTGVSQNPRHKITKRGQNVTFRCDPISEHNRLYWYRQTLGQGPEFLTYFQNEAQLEKSRLLSDRFSAERPKGSFSTLEIQRTEQGDSAMYLCASSSRITSMNTEAFFGQGTRLTVV.

This rearrangement joins TRBV11-1 to TRBJ2-7, with 8 bases lining up with TRBD2. Trimming cost V 1 base and J 6 bases; bases outside gene matches: 8. The germline V gene has CDR1 SGHAT and CDR2 FQDESV (reference sequence). The CDR3 extends over 15 amino acids. CDR3 sequence (DNA): TGTGCCAGCAGCTTAGGAACTAGCGGTCGACGCGAGCAGTACTTC. Its protein is CASSLGTSGRREQYF.

This chain links TRBV12-5 with TRBJ1-3; D is undetermined. Germline V lookup: CDR1 LGHNT, CDR2 FRNRAP. The CDR3 has 12 residues. The germline V and J ends were trimmed by 6 bases and 4 bases, with 7 bases remaining between them. CDR3 region: CASGSEGNTIYF. CDR3 DNA: TGTGCTAGTGGCTCAGAAGGAAACACCATATATTTT.

Only one count was recorded for this clonotype. The chain has TRBV6-6 and TRBJ1-5; D is perhaps TRBD1 (5 bases). The CDR3 covers 15 residues. CDR1 and CDR2 from the germline V gene are MNHNY and SVGAGI (reference sequence). Trimming shortened V by 3 bases and J by 4 bases, and 13 bases separated the two germline ends. The CDR3 DNA reads as TGTGCCAGCAGTTATGGGGGATATGGGAATCAGCCCCAGCATTTT. This codes for CASSYGGYGNQPQHF.

The chain recombines TRBV12-3 or TRBV12-4 with TRBJ2-1, with 9 bases lining up with TRBD2. Trimming at V came to 8 bases and at J to 5 bases, leaving 7 bases not matched to a gene. This CDR3 has 14 residues. Here the CDR3 reads CASRLSGSNNEQFF. CDR3 in DNA: TGTGCCAGCCGTCTTAGCGGGAGTAACAATGAGCAGTTCTTC.

This chain links TRBV2 with TRBJ2-1, with TRBD2 matching over 7 bases. Germline V gene lookup returns CDR1 SNHLY and CDR2 FYNNEI. The CDR3 consists of 14 residues. J lost 6 bases, V lost 8 bases, and 10 bases had no gene match. The CDR3 nucleotides are TGTGCCAGCCTTTGGGAGGGAGGGTTCAATGAGCAGTTCTTC. Translating gives CASLWEGGFNEQFF.

DNA for the CDR3: TGTGCCAGCAGTCTTCCGACGACAGGCCACACTGAAGCTTTCTTT. Protein: CASSLPTTGHTEAFF. The chain combines TRBV6-6 with TRBJ1-1, with a possible D match to TRBD1 (6 bases). Germline V CDR1 and CDR2: MNHNY, SVGAGI (reference sequence). The CDR3 has 15 residues. V was shortened by 5 bases and J by 3 bases, with 16 bases between the two germline ends.

The CDR3, as DNA: TGTGCCAGCAGCCAAGATTTTGGGGTAGCGGGTGGCTACGAGCAGTACTTC. It is translated as CASSQDFGVAGGYEQYF. This chain joins TRBV4-2 and TRBJ2-7; TRBD2 agrees at 7 bases. This CDR3 has 17 amino acids. Trimming at V came to 0 bases and at J to 3 bases, leaving 11 bases not matched to a gene. CDR1 and CDR2 (germline): LGHNA, YNFKEQ.

The V call is TRBV19, the J call TRBJ1-1, with D possibly being TRBD1 (5 bases). V lost 6 bases and J lost 5, with 13 bases in between. The CDR3 runs to 13 residues. Germline-derived CDR1 and CDR2 are LNHDA and SQIVND (reference sequence). The CDR3 here is CASREGGGTEAFF. DNA for the CDR3: TGTGCCAGTAGGGAGGGCGGGGGAACTGAAGCTTTCTTT.

V usage is TRBV30 and J usage is TRBJ2-1; no definite D call. Per germline, CDR1 GTSNPN and CDR2 SVGIG (reference sequence). The ends were cut back, 2 bases at V and 7 bases at J, with 21 bases in the middle. CDR3 length: 16 amino acids. CDR3 coding DNA: TGTGCCTGGAGTCGCTCAAGAACCCCTGACTGGAATGAGCAGTTCTTC. This translates into CAWSRSRTPDWNEQFF.

The CDR3 DNA is TGTGCCAGCAGCGTATCCGGGAATACCTACAATGAGCAGTTCTTC. It specifies CASSVSGNTYNEQFF. V is TRBV9 and J is TRBJ2-1; tentatively, D is TRBD2 (5 bases). The CDR3 sequence is 15 residues long. V shed 1 base and J shed 2 bases, with 10 bases lying between them. Per the germline V gene, CDR1 is SGDLS and CDR2 is YYNGEE.

The table lists this clonotype with a count of one. The rearrangement links TRBV29-1 to TRBJ1-1; D is unresolved. The CDR3 spans 12 residues. V dropped 7 bases and J dropped 6 bases, with 15 bases sitting between them. The V gene's germline CDR1 is SQVTM and CDR2 ANQGSEA. CDR3 nucleotide sequence: TGCAGCGCCAGGACGGGATCTTCTGAAGCTTTCTTT. This sequence encodes CSARTGSSEAFF.